This T cell receptor (beta chain) appears in the sequencing data of a study of control samples from healthy donors and cancer patients. Here immunoSEQ multiplex PCR was the method, and the copy in TCRdb shows in-frame clones only, minus some. The sample records roughly 55,000 clones, 92% being singletons. V dropped 0 bases and J dropped 0; count of bases not matched to a gene: 6. Germline V CDR1 and CDR2: SGHRS, YFSETQ. CDR3 length: 17 amino acids. The source material was PBMCs. J is TRBJ1-3 and V is TRBV5-1, with 7 positions matching TRBD1. The sequence was obtained from a man aged 35 to 55 with colorectal cancer. CDR3 coding DNA: TGCGCCAGCAGCTTGGCCCCAGGGGGAGACTCTGGAAACACCATATATTTT. It yields the protein CASSLAPGGDSGNTIYF.